These 16 T cell receptor beta chains share one sample of origin, sequenced in a study of Ad26.COV2.S vaccination and SARS-CoV-2 variants. The repertoire was sequenced with immunoSEQ multiplex PCR; TCRdb's copy has only in-frame clones and lacks some. The repertoire holds around 100,000 clones, roughly 84% seen once, with approximately 15% in the top ten. Sequencing used peripheral blood, obtained after recovery from COVID-19. Every receptor here comes from a human donor who had recovered from COVID-19.

This clone has a handful of counts. This sequence joins TRBV6-2 or TRBV6-3 and TRBJ2-1; D may be TRBD2 (6 bases). Germline-derived CDR1 and CDR2 are MNHEY and SVGEGT. The CDR3 has 17 amino acids. V was clipped by 0 bases and J by 0 bases, with 12 bases between them. The CDR3 sequence is CASSYSRLASSYNEQFF. The DNA of the CDR3 is TGTGCCAGCAGTTACTCGAGGCTAGCGAGCTCCTACAATGAGCAGTTCTTC.

The chain is built from TRBV7-2 and TRBJ2-5; 13 positions match TRBD2. V gave up 3 bases and J gave up 5 bases; unmatched junction bases: 9. The CDR3 loop spans 17 amino acids. The V gene's germline CDR1 is SGHTA and CDR2 FQGNSA. The CDR3: CASSLLLAGGPGETQYF. In nucleotides, the CDR3 is TGTGCCAGCAGCTTGCTACTAGCGGGAGGGCCCGGGGAGACCCAGTACTTC. Full variable domain (outside the CDR3, taken from reference TRBV7-2 and TRBJ2-5): GAGVSQSPSNKVTEKGKDVELRCDPISGHTALYWYRQSLGQGLEFLIYFQGNSAPDKSGLPSDRFSAERTGGSVSTLTIQRTQQEDSAVYLCASSLLLAGGPGETQYFGPGTRLLVL.

A few counts support this clone. This chain links TRBV19 with TRBJ2-3; the D gene could be TRBD1 or TRBD2 (5 bases each). CDR1 is LNHDA and CDR2 is SQIVND in the germline V gene (reference sequence). There are 13 residues in the CDR3. Between the trimmed V and J ends, which lost 8 bases and 6 bases, there was a span of 15 bases. The CDR3 DNA reads as TGTGCCAGTGGGGCAGGCCGAGGGGATACGCAGTATTTT. It specifies CASGAGRGDTQYF.

This clone was counted between two and nine times. The rearrangement joins TRBV6-2 or TRBV6-3 to TRBJ2-7, with 7 bases lining up with TRBD2. The V segment lost 2 bases and the J segment 4 bases; nucleotides outside the gene matches: 11. Germline CDR1 and CDR2: MNHEY and SVGEGT. CDR3 length equals 16 residues. In DNA form, the CDR3 reads TGTGCCAGCAGTTACGACGGCTCTAGCGGAGGTTACGAGCAGTACTTC. This gives the protein CASSYDGSSGGYEQYF.

The J gene is TRBJ1-4, the V gene TRBV4-3; 7 bases line up with TRBD1. CDR3 length: 18 residues. V was clipped by 2 bases and J by 0 bases; unmatched bases: 9. CDR1 is LGHNA and CDR2 is YSLEER in the germline V gene. CDR3 DNA sequence: TGCGCCAGCAGCCAACACGCGTGGGACAGTTCAACTAATGAAAAACTGTTTTTT. It yields the protein CASSQHAWDSSTNEKLFF.

This chain uses TRBV6-5 with TRBJ2-1; 11 bases align to TRBD2. Germline CDR1 is MNHEY and CDR2 is SVGAGI. This CDR3 has 15 residues. V lost 10 bases, J lost 3 bases, and 8 bases stayed unmatched. The CDR3 bases are TGTGCCATATCGTCCGGGACTAGCGGCTACAATGAGCAGTTCTTC. Translating it yields CAISSGTSGYNEQFF.

The chain carries TRBV3-1 (or the pseudogene TRBV3-2) and TRBJ2-4; perhaps TRBD1 as D (5 bases). This CDR3 contains 16 residues. From germline, CDR1 is LGHDT and CDR2 YNNKEL (reference sequence). V lost 1 base and J 1 base, leaving 11 bases between the germline ends. This CDR3 is CASSQGVGLAKNIQYF. For the CDR3, the DNA is TGTGCCAGCAGCCAAGGCGTGGGGCTGGCCAAAAACATTCAGTACTTC.

The CDR3 spells CASSLADGYEQYF. CDR3 in DNA: TGTGCCAGCAGCTTGGCGGACGGGTACGAGCAGTACTTC. The chain carries TRBV5-4 and TRBJ2-7, with unresolved D. Germline V gene sequence: CDR1 SGHNT, CDR2 YYREEE (reference sequence). This CDR3 is built from 13 residues. V shed 0 bases and J shed 4 bases, with 8 bases lying between them.

This clone was picked up a small number of times. This chain links TRBV9 with TRBJ2-7, with 9 positions matching TRBD2. Trimming cost V 1 base and J 0 bases; bases outside gene matches: 2. Germline loops: CDR1 SGDLS, CDR2 YYNGEE. This CDR3 is 15 amino acids long. CDR3 residues: CASSVNSGSSYEQYF. The CDR3 coding sequence is TGTGCCAGCAGCGTAAATAGCGGGAGCTCCTACGAGCAGTACTTC.

This clone was counted ten times or more. V and J are TRBV10-3 and TRBJ2-3, with D possibly TRBD2 on 5 matching bases. Germline CDR1 reads ENHRY; CDR2 reads SYGVKD. There are 17 residues in the CDR3. V gave up 3 bases and J gave up 2 bases, with 18 bases separating them. The CDR3 sequence is CAISESPGPGFTDTQYF. The DNA of the CDR3 is TGTGCCATCAGTGAATCCCCTGGGCCGGGATTCACAGATACGCAGTATTTT.

The V call is TRBV7-3, the J call TRBJ2-3, with 11 bases matching TRBD2. Losses at the gene ends were 4 bases for V and 3 bases for J; bases not matched to a gene: 3. This CDR3 region has 15 residues. Germline values: CDR1 SGHTA, CDR2 FQGTGA. CDR3 loop: CASSSLAGVTDTQYF. The CDR3 nucleotides are TGTGCCAGCAGCTCACTAGCGGGAGTGACAGATACGCAGTATTTT.

The chain couples TRBV7-9 to TRBJ1-6; D is ambiguous. Trimming left V 4 bases short and J 7 bases short, with 11 bases between. This CDR3 contains 14 residues. CDR1 and CDR2 from the germline V gene are SEHNR and FQNEAQ (reference sequence). This CDR3 is CASSYSGRNSPLHF. The CDR3 DNA is TGTGCCAGCAGCTACAGCGGGAGGAATTCACCCCTCCACTTT. Full variable domain (rest looked up from reference TRBV7-9 and TRBJ1-6): DTGVSQNPRHKITKRGQNVTFRCDPISEHNRLYWYRQTLGQGPEFLTYFQNEAQLEKSRLLSDRFSAERPKGSFSTLEIQRTEQGDSAMYLCASSYSGRNSPLHFGNGTRLTVT.

The V gene is TRBV19, the J gene TRBJ2-1, with D maybe TRBD2 (5 bases). Trimming pared 4 bases from V and 4 bases from J, leaving 8 bases between. The CDR3 is 13 amino acids. Germline V CDR1 and CDR2: LNHDA, SQIVND (reference sequence). The CDR3 region has the DNA TGTGCCAGTAGTAGGGAGTTATACAATGAGCAGTTCTTC. Amino acid sequence: CASSRELYNEQFF.

This clone appeared a single time. The CDR3 sequence is CASSFTSARTDTQYF. CDR3 nucleotides: TGCGCCAGCAGCTTTACTAGCGCCCGCACAGATACGCAGTATTTT. J is TRBJ2-3 and V is TRBV5-1; TRBD2 agrees at 7 bases. V was clipped by 2 bases and J by 1 base; unmatched bases: 4. In germline, CDR1 is SGHRS, CDR2 YFSETQ. The CDR3 extends over 15 amino acids.

The rearrangement uses TRBV28 and TRBJ1-1; no definite D call. The CDR3 runs to 13 residues. Germline loops: CDR1 MDHEN, CDR2 SYDVKM. The V end was cut by 1 base, the J end by 5 bases, with 8 bases between. As DNA, the CDR3 is TGTGCCAGCAGTTTATCTAGTCAAACTGAAGCTTTCTTT. This encodes CASSLSSQTEAFF.

The chain carries TRBV5-1 and TRBJ2-1; the match to TRBD2 covers 7 bases. V gave up 0 bases and J gave up 2 bases; unmatched junction bases: 8. This CDR3 is built from 17 residues. Per germline, CDR1 SGHRS and CDR2 YFSETQ. The DNA of the CDR3 is TGCGCCAGCAGCTTGGCCCCCGCTAGCGGAGCCTACAATGAGCAGTTCTTC. It is translated as CASSLAPASGAYNEQFF.